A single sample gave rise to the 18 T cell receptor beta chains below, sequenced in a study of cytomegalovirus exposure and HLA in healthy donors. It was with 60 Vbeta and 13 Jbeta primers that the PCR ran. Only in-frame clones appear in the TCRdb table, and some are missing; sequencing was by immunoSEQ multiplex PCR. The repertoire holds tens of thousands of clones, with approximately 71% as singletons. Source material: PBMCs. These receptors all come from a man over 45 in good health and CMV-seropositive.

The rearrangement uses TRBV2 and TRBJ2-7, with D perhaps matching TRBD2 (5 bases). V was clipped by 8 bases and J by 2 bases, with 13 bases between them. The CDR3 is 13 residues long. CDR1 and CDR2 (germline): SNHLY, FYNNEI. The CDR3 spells CASPEDFAYEQYF. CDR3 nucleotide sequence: TGTGCCAGCCCCGAGGACTTTGCCTACGAGCAGTACTTC.

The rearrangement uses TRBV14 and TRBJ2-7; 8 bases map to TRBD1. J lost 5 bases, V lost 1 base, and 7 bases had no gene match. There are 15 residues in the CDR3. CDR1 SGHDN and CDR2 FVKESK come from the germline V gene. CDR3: CASSQAYRGNHEQYF. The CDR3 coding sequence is TGTGCCAGCAGCCAAGCTTACAGGGGGAATCACGAGCAGTACTTC. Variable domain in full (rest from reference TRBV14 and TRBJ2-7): EAGVTQFPSHSVIEKGQTVTLRCDPISGHDNLYWYRRVMGKEIKFLLHFVKESKQDESGMPNNRFLAERTGGTYSTLKVQPAELEDSGVYFCASSQAYRGNHEQYFGPGTRLTVT.

CDR3 amino acids: CAWREEQGDTGELFF. The CDR3 nucleotides read TGTGCCTGGAGGGAAGAACAGGGAGACACCGGGGAGCTGTTTTTT. This chain joins TRBV30 and TRBJ2-2, with D perhaps matching TRBD1 (6 bases). Germline CDR1 reads GTSNPN; CDR2 reads SVGIG (reference sequence). V gave up 3 bases and J gave up 3 bases, with 14 bases separating them. The CDR3 has 15 residues. Based on the CDR3 plus reference TRBV30 and TRBJ2-2, the full variable domain is SQTIHQWPATLVQPVGSPLSLECTVEGTSNPNLYWYRQAAGRGLQLLFYSVGIGQISSEVPQNLSASRPQDRQFILSSKKLLLSDSGFYLCAWREEQGDTGELFFGEGSRLTVL.

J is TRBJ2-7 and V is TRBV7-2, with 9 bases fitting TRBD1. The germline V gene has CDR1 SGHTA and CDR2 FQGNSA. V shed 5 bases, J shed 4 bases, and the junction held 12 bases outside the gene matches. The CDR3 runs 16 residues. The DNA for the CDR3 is TGTGCCAGCAGCCCCGGACAGGGGTTACCCTCTTACGAGCAGTACTTC. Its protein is CASSPGQGLPSYEQYF.

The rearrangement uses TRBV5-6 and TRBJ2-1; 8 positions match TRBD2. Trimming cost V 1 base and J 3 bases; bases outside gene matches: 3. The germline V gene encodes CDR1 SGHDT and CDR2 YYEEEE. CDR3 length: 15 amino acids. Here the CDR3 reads CASSLTGTSYNEQFF. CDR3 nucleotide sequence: TGTGCCAGCAGCTTGACTGGGACTAGCTACAATGAGCAGTTCTTC.

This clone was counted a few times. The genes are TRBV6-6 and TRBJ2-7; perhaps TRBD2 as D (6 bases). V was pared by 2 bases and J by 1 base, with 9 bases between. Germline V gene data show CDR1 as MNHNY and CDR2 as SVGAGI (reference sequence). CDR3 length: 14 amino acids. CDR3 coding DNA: TGTGCCAGCAGTTACGGGGACTCTTCCTACGAGCAGTACTTC. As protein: CASSYGDSSYEQYF.

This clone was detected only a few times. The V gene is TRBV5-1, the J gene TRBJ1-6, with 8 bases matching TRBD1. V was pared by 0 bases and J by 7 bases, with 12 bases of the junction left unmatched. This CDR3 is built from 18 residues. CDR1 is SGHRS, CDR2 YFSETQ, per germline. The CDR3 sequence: CASSLADPGTGGNSPLHF. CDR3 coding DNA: TGCGCCAGCAGCTTGGCAGACCCCGGGACAGGTGGAAATTCACCCCTCCACTTT.

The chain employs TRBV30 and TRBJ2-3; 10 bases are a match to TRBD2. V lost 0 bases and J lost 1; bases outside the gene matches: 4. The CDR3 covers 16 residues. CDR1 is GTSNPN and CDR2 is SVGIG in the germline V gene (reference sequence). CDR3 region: CAWSVGGLAGTDTQYF. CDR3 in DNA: TGTGCCTGGAGTGTAGGTGGACTAGCGGGCACAGATACGCAGTATTTT.

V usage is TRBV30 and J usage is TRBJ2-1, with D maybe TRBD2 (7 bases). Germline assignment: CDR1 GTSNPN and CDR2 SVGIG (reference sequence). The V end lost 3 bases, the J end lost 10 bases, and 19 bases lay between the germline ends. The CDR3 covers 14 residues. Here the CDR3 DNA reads TGTGCCTGGAGGCCGGGGGGAATCAGGGGAGAGCAGTTCTTC. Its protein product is CAWRPGGIRGEQFF.

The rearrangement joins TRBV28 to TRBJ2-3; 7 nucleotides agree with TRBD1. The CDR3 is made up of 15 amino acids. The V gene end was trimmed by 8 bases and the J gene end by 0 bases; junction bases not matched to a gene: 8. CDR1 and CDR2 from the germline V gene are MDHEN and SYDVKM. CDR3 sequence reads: CASVHGGQSTDTQYF. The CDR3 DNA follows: TGTGCCAGCGTACATGGGGGACAGAGCACAGATACGCAGTATTTT.

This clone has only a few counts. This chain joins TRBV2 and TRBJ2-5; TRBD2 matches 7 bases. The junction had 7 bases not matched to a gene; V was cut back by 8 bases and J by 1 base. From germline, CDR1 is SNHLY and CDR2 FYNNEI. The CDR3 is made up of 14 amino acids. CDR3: CASRGVLSQETQYF. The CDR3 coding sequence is TGTGCCAGCCGGGGGGTTTTGAGCCAAGAGACCCAGTACTTC.

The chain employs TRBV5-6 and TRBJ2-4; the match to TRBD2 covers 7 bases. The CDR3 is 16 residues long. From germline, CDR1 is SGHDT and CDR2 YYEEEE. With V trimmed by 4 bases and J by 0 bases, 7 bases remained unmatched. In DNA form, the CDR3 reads TGTGCCAGCAGCATTAGACTAGCTGGAGCCAAAAACATTCAGTACTTC. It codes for CASSIRLAGAKNIQYF.

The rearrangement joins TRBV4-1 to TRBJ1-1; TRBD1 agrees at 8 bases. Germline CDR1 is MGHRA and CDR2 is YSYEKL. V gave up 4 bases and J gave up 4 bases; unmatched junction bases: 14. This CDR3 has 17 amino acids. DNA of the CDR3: TGCGCCAGCAGCCCAACAGGGGGGGCCATTGATGGCACTGAAGCTTTCTTT. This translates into CASSPTGGAIDGTEAFF.

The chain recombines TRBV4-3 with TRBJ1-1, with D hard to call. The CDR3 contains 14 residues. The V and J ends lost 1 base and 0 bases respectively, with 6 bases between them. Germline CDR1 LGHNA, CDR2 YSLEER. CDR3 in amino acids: CASSQATVNTEAFF. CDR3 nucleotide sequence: TGCGCCAGCAGCCAAGCCACGGTGAACACTGAAGCTTTCTTT.

The CDR3 reads CASSLRQGEETQYF. For the CDR3, the DNA is TGTGCCAGCAGCTTAAGGCAGGGGGAAGAGACCCAGTACTTC. The rearrangement uses TRBV5-4 and TRBJ2-5, with 7 positions matching TRBD1. The trim removed 2 bases at V and 3 bases at J, leaving 4 bases unmatched. CDR1 is SGHNT, CDR2 YYREEE, per germline (reference sequence). The CDR3 has 14 residues.

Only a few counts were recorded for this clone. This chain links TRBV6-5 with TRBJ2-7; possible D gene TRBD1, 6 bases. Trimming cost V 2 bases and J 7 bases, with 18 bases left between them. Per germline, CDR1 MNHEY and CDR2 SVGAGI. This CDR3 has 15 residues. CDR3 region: CASSYPSPQGGEQYF. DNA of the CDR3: TGTGCCAGCAGTTACCCGTCGCCTCAAGGGGGTGAGCAGTACTTC.

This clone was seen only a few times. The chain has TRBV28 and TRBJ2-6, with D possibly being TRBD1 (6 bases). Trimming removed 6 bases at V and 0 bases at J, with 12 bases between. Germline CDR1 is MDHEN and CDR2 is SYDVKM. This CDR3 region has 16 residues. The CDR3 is CASSPGTTSGANVLTF. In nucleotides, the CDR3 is TGTGCCAGCAGCCCCGGGACAACCTCTGGGGCCAACGTCCTGACTTTC.

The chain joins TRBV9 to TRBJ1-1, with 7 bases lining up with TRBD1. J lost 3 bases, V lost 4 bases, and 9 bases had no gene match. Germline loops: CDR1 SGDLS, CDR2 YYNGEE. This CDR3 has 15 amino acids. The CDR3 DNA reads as TGTGCCAGCAGCCCAACGGACAGGTATGACACTGAAGCTTTCTTT. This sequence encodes CASSPTDRYDTEAFF.